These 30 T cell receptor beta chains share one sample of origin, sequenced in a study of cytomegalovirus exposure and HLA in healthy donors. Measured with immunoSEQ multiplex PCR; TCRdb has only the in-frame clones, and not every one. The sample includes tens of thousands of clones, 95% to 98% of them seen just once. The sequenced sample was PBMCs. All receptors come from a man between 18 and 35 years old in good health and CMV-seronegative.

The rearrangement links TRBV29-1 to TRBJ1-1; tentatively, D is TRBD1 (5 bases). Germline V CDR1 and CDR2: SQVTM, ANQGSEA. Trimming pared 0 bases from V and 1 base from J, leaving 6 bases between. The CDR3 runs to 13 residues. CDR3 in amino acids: CSVEDGANTEAFF. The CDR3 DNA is TGCAGCGTTGAAGATGGGGCGAACACTGAAGCTTTCTTT.

The CDR3 nucleotides are TGTGCCAGCGCTTGGAGGGCCGAAACGCAGTATTTT. It specifies CASAWRAETQYF. The chain links TRBV7-3 to TRBJ2-3; D possibly corresponds to TRBD2 (6 bases). V was clipped by 8 bases and J by 9 bases, with 15 bases between them. In germline, CDR1 is SGHTA, CDR2 FQGTGA. The CDR3 length is 12 residues.

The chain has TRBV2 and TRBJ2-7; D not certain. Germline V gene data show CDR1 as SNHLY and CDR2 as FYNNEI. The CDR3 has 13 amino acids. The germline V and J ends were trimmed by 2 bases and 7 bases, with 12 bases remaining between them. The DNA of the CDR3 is TGTGCCAGCAGTGAACTGTCCCCCCGGGAGCAGTACTTC. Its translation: CASSELSPREQYF.

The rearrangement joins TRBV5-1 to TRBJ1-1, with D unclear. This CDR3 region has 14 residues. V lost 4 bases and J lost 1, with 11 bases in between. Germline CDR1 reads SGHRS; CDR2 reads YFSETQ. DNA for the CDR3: TGCGCCAGCAGCAAAGGACGGGAGAACACTGAAGCTTTCTTT. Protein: CASSKGRENTEAFF.

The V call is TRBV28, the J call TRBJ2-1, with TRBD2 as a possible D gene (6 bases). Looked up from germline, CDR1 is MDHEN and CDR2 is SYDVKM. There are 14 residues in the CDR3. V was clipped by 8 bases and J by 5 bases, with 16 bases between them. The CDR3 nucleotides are TGTGCCAGCGGCCTGGGAGGCGGGAACAATGAGCAGTTCTTC. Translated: CASGLGGGNNEQFF.

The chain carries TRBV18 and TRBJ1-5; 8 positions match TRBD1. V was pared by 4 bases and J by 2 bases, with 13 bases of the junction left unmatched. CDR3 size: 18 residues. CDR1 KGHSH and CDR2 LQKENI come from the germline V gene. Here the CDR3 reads CASSQTRQGQFGNQPQHF. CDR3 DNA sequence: TGTGCCAGCTCACAAACTCGACAGGGGCAATTTGGCAATCAGCCCCAGCATTTT.

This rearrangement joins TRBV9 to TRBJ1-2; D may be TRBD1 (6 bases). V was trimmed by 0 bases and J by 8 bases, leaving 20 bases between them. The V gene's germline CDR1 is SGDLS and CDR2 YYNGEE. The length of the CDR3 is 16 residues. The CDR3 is CASSVEGAGGARGYTF. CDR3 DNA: TGTGCCAGCAGCGTAGAGGGAGCTGGGGGGGCGAGGGGCTACACCTTC.

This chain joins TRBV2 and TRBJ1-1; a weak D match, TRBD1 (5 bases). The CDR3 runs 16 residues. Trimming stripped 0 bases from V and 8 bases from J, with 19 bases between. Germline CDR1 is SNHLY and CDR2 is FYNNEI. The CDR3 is CASSEADVGAGREAFF. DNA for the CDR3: TGTGCCAGCAGTGAAGCGGATGTCGGGGCAGGGAGGGAAGCTTTCTTT.

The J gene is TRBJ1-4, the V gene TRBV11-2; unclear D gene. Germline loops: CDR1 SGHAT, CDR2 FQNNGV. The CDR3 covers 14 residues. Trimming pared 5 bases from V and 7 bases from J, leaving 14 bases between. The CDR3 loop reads CASSLDGLGEKLFF. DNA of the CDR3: TGTGCCAGCAGCCTCGACGGACTTGGTGAAAAACTGTTTTTT.

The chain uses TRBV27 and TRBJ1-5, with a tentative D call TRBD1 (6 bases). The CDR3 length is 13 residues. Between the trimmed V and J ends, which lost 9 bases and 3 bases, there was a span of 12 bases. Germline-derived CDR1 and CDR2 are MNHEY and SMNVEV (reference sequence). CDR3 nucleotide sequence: TGTGCCAGTGCCGGGACATACAATCAGCCCCAGCATTTT. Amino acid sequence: CASAGTYNQPQHF.

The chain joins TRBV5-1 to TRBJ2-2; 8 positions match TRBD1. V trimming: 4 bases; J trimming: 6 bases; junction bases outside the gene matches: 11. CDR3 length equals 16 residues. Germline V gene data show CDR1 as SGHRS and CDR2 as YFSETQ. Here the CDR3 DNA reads TGCGCCAGCAGCGGCGGACAGGGAATAATTTCCGGGGAGCTGTTTTTT. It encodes CASSGGQGIISGELFF.

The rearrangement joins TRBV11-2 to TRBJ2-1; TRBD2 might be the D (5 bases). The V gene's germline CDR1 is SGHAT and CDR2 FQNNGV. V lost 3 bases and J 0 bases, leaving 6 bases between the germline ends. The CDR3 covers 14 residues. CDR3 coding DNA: TGTGCCAGCAGCTTGCTAGCCTCCTACAATGAGCAGTTCTTC. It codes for CASSLLASYNEQFF.

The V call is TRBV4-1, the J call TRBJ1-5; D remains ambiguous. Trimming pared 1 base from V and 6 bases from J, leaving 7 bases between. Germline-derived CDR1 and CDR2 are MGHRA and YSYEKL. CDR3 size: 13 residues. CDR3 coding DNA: TGCGCCAGCAGCCAAGGGGCTGCTCAGCCCCAGCATTTT. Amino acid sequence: CASSQGAAQPQHF.

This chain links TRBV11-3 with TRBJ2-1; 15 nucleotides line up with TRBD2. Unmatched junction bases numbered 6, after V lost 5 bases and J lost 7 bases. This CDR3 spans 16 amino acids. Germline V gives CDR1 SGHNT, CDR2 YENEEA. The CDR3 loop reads CASSPRTSGRGNEQFF. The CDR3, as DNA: TGTGCCAGCAGCCCCCGGACTAGCGGGAGGGGTAATGAGCAGTTCTTC.

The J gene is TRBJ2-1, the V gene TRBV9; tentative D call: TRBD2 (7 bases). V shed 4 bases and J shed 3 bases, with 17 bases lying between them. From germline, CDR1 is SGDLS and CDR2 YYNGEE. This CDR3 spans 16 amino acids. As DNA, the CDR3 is TGTGCCAGCAGCTCGGGGGGCGGGAGTGACTACAATGAGCAGTTCTTC. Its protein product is CASSSGGGSDYNEQFF.

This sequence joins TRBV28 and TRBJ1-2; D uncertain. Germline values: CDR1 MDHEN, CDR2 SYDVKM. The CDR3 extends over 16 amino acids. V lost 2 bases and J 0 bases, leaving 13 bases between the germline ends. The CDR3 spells CASSLIVKPPNYGYTF. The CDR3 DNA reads TGTGCCAGCAGTTTAATCGTAAAGCCACCTAACTATGGCTACACCTTC.

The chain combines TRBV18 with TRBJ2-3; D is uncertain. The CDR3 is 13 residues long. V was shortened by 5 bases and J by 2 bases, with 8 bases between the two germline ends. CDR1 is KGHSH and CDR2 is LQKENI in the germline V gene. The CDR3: CASSGLDTDTQYF. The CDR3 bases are TGTGCCAGCTCAGGGCTTGACACAGATACGCAGTATTTT.

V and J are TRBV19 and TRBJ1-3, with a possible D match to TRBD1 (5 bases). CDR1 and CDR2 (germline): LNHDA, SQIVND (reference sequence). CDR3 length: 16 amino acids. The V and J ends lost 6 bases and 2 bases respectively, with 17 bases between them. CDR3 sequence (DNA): TGTGCCAGTAGCTCCCAATTCCCGACAGCTGGAAACACCATATATTTT. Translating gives CASSSQFPTAGNTIYF. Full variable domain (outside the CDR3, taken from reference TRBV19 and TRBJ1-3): DGGITQSPKYLFRKEGQNVTLSCEQNLNHDAMYWYRQDPGQGLRLIYYSQIVNDFQKGDIAEGYSVSREKKESFPLTVTSAQKNPTAFYLCASSSQFPTAGNTIYFGEGSWLTVV.

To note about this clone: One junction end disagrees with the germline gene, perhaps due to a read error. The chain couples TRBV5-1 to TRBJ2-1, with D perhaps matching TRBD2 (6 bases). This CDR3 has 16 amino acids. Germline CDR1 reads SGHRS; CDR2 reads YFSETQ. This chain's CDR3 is CASSLGASSAGGLSVF. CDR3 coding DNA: TGCGCCAGCAGCTTGGGGGCCTCCTCAGCGGGCGGACTTTCGGTCTTC.

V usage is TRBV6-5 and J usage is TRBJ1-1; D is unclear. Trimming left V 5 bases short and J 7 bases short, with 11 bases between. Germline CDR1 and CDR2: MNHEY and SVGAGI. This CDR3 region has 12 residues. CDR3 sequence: CASSNPRGEAFF. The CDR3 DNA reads TGTGCCAGCAGTAATCCACGAGGTGAAGCTTTCTTT.

The CDR3: CASSQERRVVRNEQFF. The DNA for the CDR3 is TGCGCCAGCAGCCAAGAGAGGAGGGTCGTAAGGAATGAGCAGTTCTTC. The chain carries TRBV4-1 and TRBJ2-1; a weak D match, TRBD2 (6 bases). Between the trimmed V and J ends, which lost 0 bases and 7 bases, there was a span of 16 bases. The CDR3 spans 16 residues. Germline CDR1 is MGHRA and CDR2 is YSYEKL.

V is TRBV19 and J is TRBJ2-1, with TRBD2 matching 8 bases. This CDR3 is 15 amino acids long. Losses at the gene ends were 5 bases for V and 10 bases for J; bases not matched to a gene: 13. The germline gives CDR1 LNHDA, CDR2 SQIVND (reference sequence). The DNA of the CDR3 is TGTGCCAGTAGTTCCTGGGGAGCGGGAGTCGTCGAGCAGTTCTTC. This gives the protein CASSSWGAGVVEQFF. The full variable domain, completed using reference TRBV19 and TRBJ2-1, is DGGITQSPKYLFRKEGQNVTLSCEQNLNHDAMYWYRQDPGQGLRLIYYSQIVNDFQKGDIAEGYSVSREKKESFPLTVTSAQKNPTAFYLCASSSWGAGVVEQFFGPGTRLTVL.

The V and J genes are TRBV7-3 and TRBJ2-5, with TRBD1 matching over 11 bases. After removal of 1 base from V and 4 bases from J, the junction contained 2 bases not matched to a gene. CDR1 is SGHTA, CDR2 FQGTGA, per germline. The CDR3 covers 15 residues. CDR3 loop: CASSLSGTGGETQYF. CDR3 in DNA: TGTGCCAGCAGCTTAAGTGGGACAGGGGGAGAGACCCAGTACTTC.

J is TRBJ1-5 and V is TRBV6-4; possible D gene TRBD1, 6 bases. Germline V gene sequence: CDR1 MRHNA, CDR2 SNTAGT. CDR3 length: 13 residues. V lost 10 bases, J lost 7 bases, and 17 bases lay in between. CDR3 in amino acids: CATGQSPGQPQHF. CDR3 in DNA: TGTGCCACCGGACAGTCCCCAGGACAGCCCCAGCATTTT.

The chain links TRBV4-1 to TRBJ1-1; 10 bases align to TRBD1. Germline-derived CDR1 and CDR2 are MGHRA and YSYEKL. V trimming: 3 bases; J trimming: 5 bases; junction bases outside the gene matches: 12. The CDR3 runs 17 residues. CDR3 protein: CASSQPLTGGVSTEAFF. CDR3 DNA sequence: TGCGCCAGCAGCCAGCCTTTGACAGGGGGCGTCAGTACTGAAGCTTTCTTT.

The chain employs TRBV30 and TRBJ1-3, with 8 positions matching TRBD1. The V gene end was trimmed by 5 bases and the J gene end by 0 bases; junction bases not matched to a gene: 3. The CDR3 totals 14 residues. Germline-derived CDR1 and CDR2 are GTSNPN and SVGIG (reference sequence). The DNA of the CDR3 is TGTGCCTGGCGGACAGGGCTCTCTGGAAACACCATATATTTT. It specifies CAWRTGLSGNTIYF.

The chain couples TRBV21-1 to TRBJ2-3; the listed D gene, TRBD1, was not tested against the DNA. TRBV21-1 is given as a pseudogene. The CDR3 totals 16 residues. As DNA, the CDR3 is TGTGCCAGCACCCCGCGAACAGGGGGAATTACAGATACGCAGTATTTT. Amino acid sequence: CASTPRTGGITDTQYF.

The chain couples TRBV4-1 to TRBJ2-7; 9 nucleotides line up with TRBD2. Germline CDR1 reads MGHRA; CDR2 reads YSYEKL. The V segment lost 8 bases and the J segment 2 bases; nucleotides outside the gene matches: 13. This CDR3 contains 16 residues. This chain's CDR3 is CASGGLAGGNTYEQYF. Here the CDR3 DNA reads TGCGCCAGCGGTGGGTTGGCGGGAGGGAACACCTACGAGCAGTACTTC.

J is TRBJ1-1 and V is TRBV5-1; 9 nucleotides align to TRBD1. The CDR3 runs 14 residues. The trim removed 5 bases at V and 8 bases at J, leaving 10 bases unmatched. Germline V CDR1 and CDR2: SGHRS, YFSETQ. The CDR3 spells CASRAGTGPIEAFF. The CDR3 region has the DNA TGCGCCAGCAGGGCCGGGACAGGGCCCATCGAAGCTTTCTTT.

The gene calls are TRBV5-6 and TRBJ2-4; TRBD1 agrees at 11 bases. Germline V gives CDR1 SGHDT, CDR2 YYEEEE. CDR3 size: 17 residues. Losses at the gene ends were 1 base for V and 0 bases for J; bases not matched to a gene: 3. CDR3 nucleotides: TGTGCCAGCAGCTTGTCCGGGACAGGGGGAGCCAAAAACATTCAGTACTTC. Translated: CASSLSGTGGAKNIQYF.